This T cell receptor beta chain was found in a study of OX40 agonist ivuxolimab in advanced cancers. For the study at large: The patients got ivuxolimab, which is an agonistic anti-OX40 (CD134) antibody.

Assay: immunoSEQ multiplex PCR; the TCRdb copy retains only in-frame clones and omits some. Of over 65,000 clones listed, 84% are singletons. As concerns this clone: Its specificity is not known.

Study observations and caveats: Among some nonresponders, normalized T-cell clonal expansion was also low.

Germline CDR1 and CDR2: SGHTA and FQGTGA. The V end was cut by 2 bases, the J end by 5 bases, with 9 bases between. The CDR3 runs 13 residues. The chain uses TRBV7-3 and TRBJ2-5, with D hard to call. The TCR was taken from an adult with an advanced solid tumor such as melanoma, head and neck, liver or kidney cancer. The material was CD4+ or CD8+ T cells sorted from blood, obtained in a trial of the OX40 agonist ivuxolimab. CDR3 in amino acids: CASSLRHTETQYF. The CDR3 DNA reads TGTGCCAGCAGCTTACGGCATACGGAGACCCAGTACTTC.